The 23 T cell receptor beta chains presented below share a single source sample, sequenced in a study of T-cell reconstitution after alpha-beta-depleted transplantation in children. The library targeted TCRbeta and was prepared with unique molecular identifiers. From the PCR reads, TCRdb called clonotypes with MiXCR, one entry per CDR3 protein. There are under 250,000 distinct CDR3 sequences in the sample; about 15% occur only once, and approximately 40% lies in the top ten. The starting material was PBMCs, mostly from graft donor cells, obtained 360 days after TCRalphabeta/CD19-depleted stem cell transplant. The receptors shown here come from a male patient between 2 and 10 years old who had a stem cell transplant for acute lymphoblastic leukemia, so the T cells may come from the graft donor.

This chain connects TRBV12-3 or TRBV12-4 to TRBJ1-2, with D unclear. CDR3 size: 12 residues. Trimming cost V 5 bases and J 3 bases, with 7 bases left between them. This chain's CDR3 is CASSATDYGYTF. CDR3 DNA sequence: TGTGCCAGCAGTGCTACAGACTATGGCTACACCTTC.

This clonotype was detected many times. This rearrangement joins TRBV7-9 to TRBJ2-2; tentative D call: TRBD1 (7 bases). V was cut by 7 bases and J by 0 bases, with 18 bases left in between. CDR1 is SEHNR, CDR2 FQNEAQ, per germline (reference sequence). This CDR3 has 17 residues. DNA of the CDR3: TGTGCCAGCAACCCCGCCCGGGGGACAGCGAACACCGGGGAGCTGTTTTTT. It codes for CASNPARGTANTGELFF.

This clonotype was recorded a few times. This CDR3 is CASSLAWGGEEQFF. In nucleotides, the CDR3 is TGCGCCAGCAGCTTGGCTTGGGGGGGAGAGGAGCAGTTCTTC. The rearrangement links TRBV5-1 to TRBJ2-1; the match to TRBD2 covers 7 bases. J lost 10 bases, V lost 0 bases, and 7 bases had no gene match. The CDR3 has 14 amino acids. The germline gives CDR1 SGHRS, CDR2 YFSETQ.

This clonotype was seen a handful of times. The rearrangement links TRBV7-9 to TRBJ2-7, with a weak D call TRBD1 (5 bases). The CDR3 has 13 residues. The V end was cut by 9 bases, the J end by 3 bases, with 15 bases between. CDR1 and CDR2 from the germline V gene are SEHNR and FQNEAQ (reference sequence). As DNA, the CDR3 is TGTGCCAGGCTGGGGCCTTCTAACTACGAGCAGTACTTC. As protein: CARLGPSNYEQYF.

This chain uses TRBV5-1 with TRBJ1-5; possible D gene TRBD1, 5 bases. V lost 4 bases to trimming and J lost 4 bases, with 9 bases between them. Germline V gene data show CDR1 as SGHRS and CDR2 as YFSETQ. The CDR3 length is 13 residues. The CDR3 sequence is CASSRGENQPQHF. In DNA form, the CDR3 reads TGCGCCAGCAGCAGGGGAGAAAATCAGCCCCAGCATTTT. The complete variable domain, with remaining parts taken from reference TRBV5-1 and TRBJ1-5, reads KAGVTQTPRYLIKTRGQQVTLSCSPISGHRSVSWYQQTPGQGLQFLFEYFSETQRNKGNFPGRFSGRQFSNSRSEMNVSTLELGDSALYLCASSRGENQPQHFGDGTRLSIL.

This clonotype was found a few times. The chain links TRBV27 to TRBJ2-7; TRBD2 might be the D (6 bases). V was shortened by 7 bases and J by 6 bases, with 10 bases between the two germline ends. Germline CDR1 reads MNHEY; CDR2 reads SMNVEV (reference sequence). The CDR3 has 11 residues. The CDR3 nucleotides are TGTGCCAGCATTGCCGGGGGCGAGCAGTACTTC. Residues: CASIAGGEQYF.

This clonotype showed up just once. The V and J genes are TRBV7-2 and TRBJ2-5, with D perhaps TRBD2 (6 bases). Germline V gene lookup returns CDR1 SGHTA and CDR2 FQGNSA. The CDR3 extends over 17 amino acids. Between the trimmed V and J ends, which lost 1 base and 5 bases, there was a span of 20 bases. The CDR3 loop reads CASSLGVWAGKGETQYF. DNA of the CDR3: TGTGCCAGCAGCTTAGGAGTCTGGGCGGGGAAGGGGGAGACCCAGTACTTC. The full variable domain, in which reference TRBV7-2 and TRBJ2-5 provide the parts outside the CDR3, is GAGVSQSPSNKVTEKGKDVELRCDPISGHTALYWYRQSLGQGLEFLIYFQGNSAPDKSGLPSDRFSAERTGGSVSTLTIQRTQQEDSAVYLCASSLGVWAGKGETQYFGPGTRLLVL.

The V and J genes are TRBV7-6 and TRBJ2-2, with D possibly called TRBD1 or TRBD2 (6 bases each). The germline V gene encodes CDR1 SGHVS and CDR2 FNYEAQ. Trimming pared 3 bases from V and 2 bases from J, leaving 16 bases between. This CDR3 has 17 amino acids. In DNA form, the CDR3 reads TGTGCCAGCAGCTTTTTCTCGGGGGCGGGAAACACCGGGGAGCTGTTTTTT. As protein: CASSFFSGAGNTGELFF.

CDR3 in amino acids: CASGGQSSGANVLTF. CDR3 nucleotides: TGTGCCAGCGGTGGACAGTCGTCTGGGGCCAACGTCCTGACTTTC. The gene calls are TRBV5-5 and TRBJ2-6; tentative D call: TRBD1 (6 bases). Trimming cost V 7 bases and J 1 base, with 12 bases left between them. Germline-derived CDR1 and CDR2 are SGHKS and YYEKEE (reference sequence). The length of the CDR3 is 15 residues.

V and J are TRBV12-3 or TRBV12-4 and TRBJ2-7; D gene ambiguous. The CDR3 runs 14 residues. V lost 2 bases, J lost 0 bases, and 8 bases lay in between. CDR3 in amino acids: CASSLTASSYEQYF. As DNA, the CDR3 is TGTGCCAGCAGTTTAACGGCCAGCTCCTACGAGCAGTACTTC.

This clonotype turned up a few times. This rearrangement joins TRBV29-1 to TRBJ2-7; D is possibly TRBD1 or TRBD2 (5 bases each). The CDR3 runs to 12 residues. The germline V gene encodes CDR1 SQVTM and CDR2 ANQGSEA. Between the trimmed V and J ends, which lost 6 bases and 3 bases, there was a span of 12 bases. CDR3 in DNA: TGCAGCGTACGGGACGGGTACTACGAGCAGTACTTC. The encoded protein is CSVRDGYYEQYF.

This clonotype was counted between two and nine times. The V call is TRBV29-1, the J call TRBJ2-7; no definite D call. The CDR3 totals 11 residues. V was trimmed by 4 bases and J by 3 bases, leaving 7 bases between them. The germline V gene encodes CDR1 SQVTM and CDR2 ANQGSEA. The CDR3 DNA sequence: TGCAGCGTTGCGGGCAGCTACGAGCAGTACTTC. It is translated as CSVAGSYEQYF.

This clonotype was seen only a few times. The chain couples TRBV5-1 to TRBJ2-7, with 8 positions matching TRBD2. This CDR3 contains 15 residues. The trim removed 4 bases at V and 5 bases at J, leaving 11 bases unmatched. Germline assignment: CDR1 SGHRS and CDR2 YFSETQ. The chain's CDR3 is CASSLAGTSFNEQYF. Written as DNA, the CDR3 is TGCGCCAGCAGCCTCGCCGGGACTAGTTTTAACGAGCAGTACTTC.

The sample holds a few counts of this clonotype. V and J are TRBV18 and TRBJ2-3, with 9 bases identical to TRBD2. The CDR3 runs 16 residues. J gave up 4 bases and V 0 bases, and 5 bases lay outside the gene matches. Germline V gives CDR1 KGHSH, CDR2 LQKENI. CDR3 in amino acids: CASSPPLAGRADTQYF. The CDR3 DNA is TGTGCCAGCTCACCACCCCTAGCGGGGAGGGCAGATACGCAGTATTTT. Based on the CDR3 plus reference TRBV18 and TRBJ2-3, the full variable domain is NAGVMQNPRHLVRRRGQEARLRCSPMKGHSHVYWYRQLPEEGLKFMVYLQKENIIDESGMPKERFSAEFPKEGPSILRIQQVVRGDSAAYFCASSPPLAGRADTQYFGPGTRLTVL.

The CDR3 is CASSLMWTGVIGSYEQYF. The CDR3 DNA is TGTGCCAGCAGCTTAATGTGGACAGGGGTCATCGGCTCCTACGAGCAGTACTTC. The rearrangement uses TRBV11-1 and TRBJ2-7, with TRBD1 matching over 9 bases. The ends lost 2 bases at V and 0 bases at J; junction bases unmatched: 11. Germline loops: CDR1 SGHAT, CDR2 FQDESV (reference sequence). CDR3 length: 18 residues.

This clonotype has only one observation. The rearrangement joins TRBV20-1 to TRBJ2-3; no clear D gene. From germline, CDR1 is DFQATT and CDR2 SNEGSKA (reference sequence). The CDR3 contains 13 residues. The V and J ends lost 6 bases and 4 bases respectively, with 14 bases between them. CDR3 amino acids: CSAFMGGSDTQYF. The CDR3 coding sequence is TGCAGTGCATTTATGGGTGGGTCAGATACGCAGTATTTT.

This rearrangement joins TRBV12-3 or TRBV12-4 to TRBJ1-2, with TRBD1 matching 10 bases. V lost 6 bases and J lost 8; bases outside the gene matches: 6. The CDR3 runs 13 residues. CDR3 DNA sequence: TGTGCCAGCAGCCTGGGACAGGGGATAGGCTACACCTTC. This sequence encodes CASSLGQGIGYTF.

This rearrangement joins TRBV7-8 to TRBJ2-7; TRBD1 aligns across 8 bases. The CDR3 sequence is 15 residues long. Unmatched junction bases numbered 5, after V lost 3 bases and J lost 1 base. Germline CDR1 and CDR2: SGHVS and FQNEAQ. CDR3 amino acids: CASSLAGGGSYEQYF. CDR3 DNA: TGTGCCAGCAGCTTGGCAGGGGGCGGGTCCTACGAGCAGTACTTC.

This clonotype was counted at least ten times. The chain is built from TRBV4-2 and TRBJ1-4; D gene uncertain. Germline lookup yields CDR1 LGHNA and CDR2 YNFKEQ. The CDR3 is 12 amino acids. V was shortened by 1 base and J by 7 bases, with 4 bases between the two germline ends. CDR3 amino acids: CASSQVGEKLFF. For the CDR3, the DNA is TGTGCCAGCAGCCAAGTTGGTGAAAAACTGTTTTTT.

There are a few counts of this clonotype. The chain couples TRBV12-3 or TRBV12-4 to TRBJ2-7, with D possibly called TRBD1 or TRBD2 (6 bases each). The CDR3 sequence is 13 residues long. V lost 3 bases, J lost 7 bases, and 13 bases lay in between. The CDR3 DNA is TGTGCCAGCAGTTTGTCGGGGGCGGGGGAGCAGTACTTC. Protein sequence: CASSLSGAGEQYF.

CDR3 protein: CASSPRDRRTGELFF. DNA of the CDR3: TGTGCCAGCAGCCCCCGGGACAGGAGAACCGGGGAGCTGTTTTTT. The V and J genes are TRBV7-9 and TRBJ2-2; 8 nucleotides match TRBD1. Trimming at V came to 5 bases and at J to 5 bases, leaving 7 bases not matched to a gene. Per the germline V gene, CDR1 is SEHNR and CDR2 is FQNEAQ (reference sequence). CDR3 length: 15 residues.

Only a few counts were recorded for this clonotype. The V and J genes are TRBV10-3 and TRBJ2-7; D might be TRBD1 (5 bases). This CDR3 is built from 16 residues. V was trimmed by 5 bases and J by 2 bases, leaving 19 bases between them. The germline CDR1 and CDR2 sequences are ENHRY and SYGVKD. This CDR3 reads CAISTPSGLGAYEQYF. CDR3 bases: TGTGCCATCAGTACTCCCTCTGGCCTAGGGGCCTACGAGCAGTACTTC.

This clonotype was found a few times. The rearrangement uses TRBV7-2 and TRBJ2-5; D uncertain. CDR3 length: 12 residues. The germline V and J ends were trimmed by 4 bases and 3 bases, with 6 bases remaining between them. Germline CDR1 reads SGHTA; CDR2 reads FQGNSA. The CDR3 coding sequence is TGTGCCAGCAGCTACATAAAAGAGACCCAGTACTTC. This sequence encodes CASSYIKETQYF.